A single sample gave rise to the 3 T cell receptor beta chains below, sequenced in a study of cytomegalovirus exposure and HLA in healthy donors. PCR amplification relied on 60 Vbeta primers (plus 13 Jbeta primers). TCRdb's copy holds only in-frame clones and misses some; the assay was immunoSEQ multiplex PCR. The sample has around 190,000 clones; approximately 80% are singletons. Source material: PBMCs. These receptors were obtained from a man aged 35 to 55 in good health and CMV-seropositive.

J is TRBJ2-5 and V is TRBV2; 7 bases agree with TRBD2. Germline CDR1 is SNHLY and CDR2 is FYNNEI. Trimming took 6 bases from V and 5 from J; bases not matched to a gene: 15. The CDR3 consists of 16 residues. The CDR3 protein is CASRAAVSGESETQYF. CDR3 sequence (DNA): TGTGCCAGCAGAGCCGCCGTAAGCGGGGAGAGTGAGACCCAGTACTTC.

The gene calls are TRBV10-3 and TRBJ2-5; D ambiguous. This CDR3 is 16 amino acids long. CDR1 is ENHRY, CDR2 SYGVKD, per germline. V was cut by 1 base and J by 6 bases, with 18 bases left in between. The CDR3 DNA follows: TGTGCCATCAGTGAGTTAGCCCCCGACCCGCCCCAGACCCAGTACTTC. Amino acid sequence: CAISELAPDPPQTQYF.

Concerning this clone: A junction end diverges from the germline sequence, so it may reflect a read error. The rearrangement joins TRBV7-9 to TRBJ2-2; tentatively, D is TRBD2 (7 bases). This CDR3 comprises 17 residues. Germline V gene sequence: CDR1 SEHNR, CDR2 FQNEAQ (reference sequence). The CDR3 is CSSSFGGGPSNTGELFF. DNA for the CDR3: TGTTCCAGCAGCTTTGGGGGGGGCCCATCGAACACCGGGGAGCTGTTTTTT.